The 25 T cell receptor beta chains below were found in one sample sequenced in a study of blood T cell repertoires in COVID-19. The repertoire was sequenced with immunoSEQ multiplex PCR; TCRdb's copy has only in-frame clones and lacks some. The repertoire includes hundreds of thousands of clones, approximately 90% of them detected once, and approximately 0.3% sits in the top ten. Sequencing was carried out using peripheral blood. These receptors were obtained from a woman younger than 30 with acute or convalescent COVID-19.

In its sample, this clone was seen once. The chain recombines TRBV12-3 or TRBV12-4 with TRBJ1-1, with no clear D. The CDR3 covers 13 residues. V was cut by 7 bases and J by 4 bases, with 13 bases left in between. CDR3 bases: TGTGCCAGCAAACCTATCCGGAGCACTGAAGCTTTCTTT. This sequence encodes CASKPIRSTEAFF.

This CDR3 reads CASSLDRELGYTF. The CDR3 region has the DNA TGTGCCAGCAGCTTAGACCGGGAGCTTGGCTACACCTTC. The gene calls are TRBV11-1 and TRBJ1-2; D not resolved. Trimming took off 1 base at V and 7 bases at J, with 10 bases between the two ends. The CDR3 totals 13 residues. Germline-derived CDR1 and CDR2 are SGHAT and FQDESV (reference sequence).

This clone was counted a few times. The CDR3 does not end in the conserved phenylalanine or tryptophan, so this is likely a read error. It is unclear where the CDR3 begins or ends on the DNA, so no DNA is shown, and the CDR3 is as TCRdb lists it. The chain carries TRBV10-1 and TRBJ2-2; the table calls TRBD1, which could not be checked here. The CDR3 is 8 amino acids in total, end residues counted. Germline CDR1 WNHNN, CDR2 SYGVQD (reference sequence). CDR3 region: CASRAGTC.

The chain employs TRBV5-4 and TRBJ2-1; 7 bases are a match to TRBD2. Trimming cost V 0 bases and J 7 bases; bases outside gene matches: 4. There are 14 residues in the CDR3. The germline CDR1 and CDR2 sequences are SGHNT and YYREEE (reference sequence). The CDR3 DNA reads TGTGCCAGCAGCTTGGGACGGGGGGAGAATGAGCAGTTCTTC. It specifies CASSLGRGENEQFF.

This chain uses TRBV11-2 with TRBJ1-4; no firm D call. CDR1 is SGHAT and CDR2 is FQNNGV in the germline V gene. CDR3 length: 15 residues. V lost 0 bases and J 8 bases, leaving 13 bases between the germline ends. CDR3 protein: CASSLDLGQREKLFF. CDR3 in DNA: TGTGCCAGCAGCTTAGATCTTGGGCAGCGGGAAAAACTGTTTTTT. The full variable domain, completed using reference TRBV11-2 and TRBJ1-4, is EAGVAQSPRYKIIEKRQSVAFWCNPISGHATLYWYQQILGQGPKLLIQFQNNGVVDDSQLPKDRFSAERLKGVDSTLKIQPAKLEDSAVYLCASSLDLGQREKLFFGSGTQLSVL.

The chain carries TRBV7-2 and TRBJ1-6; a weak D match, TRBD1 (6 bases). CDR1 is SGHTA and CDR2 is FQGNSA in the germline V gene. There are 15 residues in the CDR3. Trimming took off 5 bases at V and 7 bases at J, with 15 bases between the two ends. CDR3 protein: CASSPQAGANSPLHF. The CDR3 coding sequence is TGTGCCAGCAGCCCTCAGGCAGGGGCAAATTCACCCCTCCACTTT.

The rearrangement joins TRBV5-6 to TRBJ2-4; 10 bases fit TRBD1. Unmatched junction bases numbered 7, after V lost 4 bases and J lost 0 bases. CDR3 length: 17 amino acids. Germline CDR1 SGHDT, CDR2 YYEEEE. The CDR3: CASSPPGQGLAKNIQYF. CDR3 nucleotide sequence: TGTGCCAGCAGCCCACCGGGACAGGGGTTAGCCAAAAACATTCAGTACTTC.

This chain uses TRBV7-9 with TRBJ1-1; tentative D call: TRBD1 (6 bases). V lost 0 bases and J 1 base, leaving 9 bases between the germline ends. The CDR3 sequence is 15 residues long. CDR1 SEHNR and CDR2 FQNEAQ come from the germline V gene (reference sequence). CDR3 residues: CASSLAGAANTEAFF. The DNA of the CDR3 is TGTGCCAGCAGCTTAGCGGGGGCGGCGAACACTGAAGCTTTCTTT.

Details on this clone: The same CDR3 can be traced to other DNA sequences in this sample. The chain has TRBV2 and TRBJ1-2; 7 bases align to TRBD1. Trimming took 4 bases from V and 4 from J; bases not matched to a gene: 3. Germline V lookup: CDR1 SNHLY, CDR2 FYNNEI. CDR3 length: 13 amino acids. CDR3 sequence reads: CASSGQGSYGYTF. The CDR3 nucleotides read TGTGCCAGCAGTGGACAGGGTAGCTATGGCTACACCTTC.

This clone was detected once. The V and J genes are TRBV9 and TRBJ1-4, with TRBD1 matching 8 bases. The CDR3 spans 15 residues. Looked up from germline, CDR1 is SGDLS and CDR2 is YYNGEE. V shed 2 bases, J shed 2 bases, and the junction held 2 bases outside the gene matches. DNA of the CDR3: TGTGCCAGCAGCGTCAGGGGGCGGACTAATGAAAAACTGTTTTTT. Translation: CASSVRGRTNEKLFF.

V and J are TRBV6-2 or TRBV6-3 and TRBJ2-1; 12 nucleotides match TRBD2. V was pared by 2 bases and J by 8 bases, with 16 bases of the junction left unmatched. Germline CDR1 is MNHEY and CDR2 is SVGEGT. This CDR3 has 19 residues. This CDR3 is CASSYPPPSGGARIDEQFF. In nucleotides, the CDR3 is TGTGCCAGCAGTTACCCCCCCCCTAGCGGGGGGGCCCGAATCGATGAGCAGTTCTTC.

The gene calls are TRBV27 and TRBJ1-2, with TRBD1 matching 8 bases. This CDR3 has 15 amino acids. Trimming took 6 bases from V and 5 from J; bases not matched to a gene: 11. Germline values: CDR1 MNHEY, CDR2 SMNVEV (reference sequence). CDR3 sequence reads: CASSQNRGAGYGYTF. In nucleotides, the CDR3 is TGTGCCAGCAGCCAAAACAGGGGGGCGGGTTATGGCTACACCTTC.

The chain links TRBV11-3 to TRBJ2-1; 8 positions agree with TRBD2. Germline values: CDR1 SGHNT, CDR2 YENEEA. The CDR3 is 15 amino acids. Trimming cost V 1 base and J 5 bases; bases outside gene matches: 4. The CDR3 coding sequence is TGTGCCAGCAGCTTAGGGGTTAGCGGGAACAATGAGCAGTTCTTC. Amino acids: CASSLGVSGNNEQFF.

The J gene is TRBJ2-7, the V gene TRBV4-2, with D hard to call. The CDR3 is 14 amino acids. V dropped 8 bases and J dropped 2 bases, with 16 bases sitting between them. In germline, CDR1 is LGHNA, CDR2 YNFKEQ. The CDR3 DNA reads as TGTGCCAGCGGGTCATCGAGGCTAGCCTACGAGCAGTACTTC. Its protein product is CASGSSRLAYEQYF.

V is TRBV6-5 and J is TRBJ1-3, with TRBD1 matching 8 bases. With 4 bases clipped from V and 4 bases from J, the junction kept 6 bases outside the gene matches. Germline V gene data show CDR1 as MNHEY and CDR2 as SVGAGI. The CDR3 consists of 15 residues. The CDR3 sequence is CASSSGQAVGNTIYF. The CDR3 bases are TGTGCCAGCAGTTCGGGACAGGCGGTGGGAAACACCATATATTTT.

Points on this clone: This sample also contains other DNA sequences that code for the same CDR3. The J gene is TRBJ1-1, the V gene TRBV4-3, with unresolved D. This CDR3 comprises 14 residues. Trimming removed 0 bases at V and 1 base at J, with 6 bases between. Germline CDR1 is LGHNA and CDR2 is YSLEER. The CDR3 is CASSQDYRNTEAFF. CDR3 coding DNA: TGCGCCAGCAGCCAAGATTATCGGAACACTGAAGCTTTCTTT.

The V gene is TRBV7-2, the J gene TRBJ1-2; D not certain. Trimming took off 0 bases at V and 8 bases at J, with 13 bases between the two ends. This CDR3 is built from 14 residues. Germline V gene lookup returns CDR1 SGHTA and CDR2 FQGNSA. CDR3 nucleotide sequence: TGTGCCAGCAGCTTAGCTGAGGCCCCCCGGGGCTACACCTTC. It yields the protein CASSLAEAPRGYTF. Looking up the rest from reference TRBV7-2 and TRBJ1-2 gives the full variable domain: GAGVSQSPSNKVTEKGKDVELRCDPISGHTALYWYRQSLGQGLEFLIYFQGNSAPDKSGLPSDRFSAERTGGSVSTLTIQRTQQEDSAVYLCASSLAEAPRGYTFGSGTRLTVV.

This clone was found once. The rearrangement uses TRBV7-6 and TRBJ2-3; D uncertain. Trimming stripped 0 bases from V and 1 base from J, with 14 bases between. The germline CDR1 and CDR2 sequences are SGHVS and FNYEAQ. CDR3 length: 17 amino acids. This CDR3 is CASSLAAGWVGTDTQYF. DNA for the CDR3: TGTGCCAGCAGCTTAGCGGCAGGCTGGGTCGGCACAGATACGCAGTATTTT.

The chain has TRBV2 and TRBJ1-4, with D tentatively TRBD1 (5 bases). The CDR3 has 15 residues. The V and J ends lost 6 bases and 8 bases respectively, with 19 bases between them. CDR1 and CDR2 (germline): SNHLY, FYNNEI. The CDR3 sequence: CASSRTGTEGEKLFF. In DNA, the CDR3 is TGTGCCAGCAGCCGAACCGGGACGGAGGGGGAAAAACTGTTTTTT.

The chain's CDR3 is CASSHRNRWNTEAFF. As DNA, the CDR3 is TGTGCCAGCAGCCATAGGAACAGGTGGAACACTGAAGCTTTCTTT. The J gene is TRBJ1-1, the V gene TRBV3-1 (or the pseudogene TRBV3-2); TRBD1 might be the D (5 bases). CDR3 length equals 15 residues. The ends were cut back, 3 bases at V and 1 base at J, with 12 bases in the middle. Germline CDR1 is LGHDT and CDR2 is YNNKEL (reference sequence).

This clone appeared once. The chain couples TRBV7-9 to TRBJ2-7; D remains ambiguous. This CDR3 comprises 17 residues. Between the trimmed V and J ends, which lost 2 bases and 4 bases, there was a span of 21 bases. Per germline, CDR1 SEHNR and CDR2 FQNEAQ (reference sequence). CDR3 DNA: TGTGCCAGCAGCTTATCGTGGGCCGTCCCCTCCATGTACGAGCAGTACTTC. It yields the protein CASSLSWAVPSMYEQYF.

This sequence joins TRBV2 and TRBJ2-1; D might be TRBD1 (5 bases). The germline V gene encodes CDR1 SNHLY and CDR2 FYNNEI. Trimming stripped 7 bases from V and 2 bases from J, with 15 bases between. The CDR3 length is 15 residues. In DNA, the CDR3 is TGTGCCAGCAATAACAGGAAAGCAACCTACAATGAGCAGTTCTTC. It encodes CASNNRKATYNEQFF.

A word on this clone: The junction and the germline gene differ at one end; a read error may be behind it. This chain joins TRBV19 and TRBJ1-2; 11 nucleotides align to TRBD1. Germline values: CDR1 LNHDA, CDR2 SQIVND (reference sequence). The CDR3 is 15 residues long. CDR3 coding DNA: TGTGCCAGTACCAGGACAGGGGGCTCTAATTATGGCTACACCTTC. This sequence encodes CASTRTGGSNYGYTF.

V and J are TRBV19 and TRBJ2-1; a weak D match, TRBD1 (6 bases). Germline CDR1 reads LNHDA; CDR2 reads SQIVND (reference sequence). This CDR3 spans 14 amino acids. V was shortened by 4 bases and J by 0 bases, with 7 bases between the two germline ends. The CDR3: CASSRGGSYNEQFF. The CDR3, as DNA: TGTGCCAGTAGTAGAGGGGGCTCCTACAATGAGCAGTTCTTC.

This clone has only one observation. The chain couples TRBV19 to TRBJ2-1, with 10 bases aligning to TRBD1. Unmatched junction bases numbered 3, after V lost 6 bases and J lost 4 bases. CDR1 LNHDA and CDR2 SQIVND come from the germline V gene (reference sequence). The CDR3 loop spans 14 amino acids. The CDR3 coding sequence is TGTGCCAGTAGCCCGGGACAGGGGTACAATGAGCAGTTCTTC. Protein sequence: CASSPGQGYNEQFF.